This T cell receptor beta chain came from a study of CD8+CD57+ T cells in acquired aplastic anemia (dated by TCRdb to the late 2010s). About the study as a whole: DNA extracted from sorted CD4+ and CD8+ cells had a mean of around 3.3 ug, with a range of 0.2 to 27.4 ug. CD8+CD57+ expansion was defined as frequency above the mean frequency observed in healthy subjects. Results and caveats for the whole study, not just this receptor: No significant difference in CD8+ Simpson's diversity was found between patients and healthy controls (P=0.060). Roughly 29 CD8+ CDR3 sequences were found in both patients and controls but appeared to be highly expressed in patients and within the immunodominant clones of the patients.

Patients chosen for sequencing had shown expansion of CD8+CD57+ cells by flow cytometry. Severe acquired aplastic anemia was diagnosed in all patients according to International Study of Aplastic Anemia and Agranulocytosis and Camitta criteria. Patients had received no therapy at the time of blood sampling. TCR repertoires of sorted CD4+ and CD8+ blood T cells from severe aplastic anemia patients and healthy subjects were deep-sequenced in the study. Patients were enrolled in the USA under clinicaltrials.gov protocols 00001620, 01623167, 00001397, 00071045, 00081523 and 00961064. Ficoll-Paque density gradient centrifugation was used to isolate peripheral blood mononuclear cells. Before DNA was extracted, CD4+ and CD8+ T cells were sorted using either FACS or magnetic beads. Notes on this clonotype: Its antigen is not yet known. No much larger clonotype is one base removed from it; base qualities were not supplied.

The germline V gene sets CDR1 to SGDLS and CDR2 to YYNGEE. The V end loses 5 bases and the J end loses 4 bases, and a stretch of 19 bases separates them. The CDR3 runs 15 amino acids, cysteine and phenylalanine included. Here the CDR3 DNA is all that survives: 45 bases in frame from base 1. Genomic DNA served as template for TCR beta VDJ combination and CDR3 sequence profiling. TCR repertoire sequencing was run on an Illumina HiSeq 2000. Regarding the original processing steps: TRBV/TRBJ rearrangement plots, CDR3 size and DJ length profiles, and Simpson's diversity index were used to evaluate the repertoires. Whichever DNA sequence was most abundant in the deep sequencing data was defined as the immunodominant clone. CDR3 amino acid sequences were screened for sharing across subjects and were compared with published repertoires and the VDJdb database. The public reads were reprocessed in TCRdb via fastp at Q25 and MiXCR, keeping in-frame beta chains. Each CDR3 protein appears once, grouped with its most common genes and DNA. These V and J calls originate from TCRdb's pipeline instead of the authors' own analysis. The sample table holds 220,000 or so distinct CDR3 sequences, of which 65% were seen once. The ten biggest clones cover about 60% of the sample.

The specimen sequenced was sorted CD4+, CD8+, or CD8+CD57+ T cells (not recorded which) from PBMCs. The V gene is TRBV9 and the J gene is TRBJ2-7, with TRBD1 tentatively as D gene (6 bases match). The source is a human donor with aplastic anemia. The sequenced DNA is TGTGCCAGCAGTTTAAGCACGGGACATCGATACGAGCAGTACTTC. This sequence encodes CASSLSTGHRYEQYF.